The 24 T cell receptor beta chains below all came from one sample that was sequenced in a study of blood T cell repertoires in COVID-19 (dated by TCRdb to the early 2020s). The protocol used for the library was the immunoSEQ multiplex PCR assay. TCRdb took over this immuneACCESS table, retaining in-frame rearrangements with V and J assigned. Such tables are incomplete; in checked studies, under half of the missing clones stem from an unresolved V gene, and the remainder is unexplained. Across this sample there are 50,000 to 70,000 clones, with around 81% seen only once. The ten largest account for 8% to 10% of the sample. Sequencing input: peripheral blood. The receptors here all came from a man aged 80 or over with COVID-19, enrolled during active disease.

In its sample, this clone was seen a few times. One end of the junction varies from germline; a read error may be responsible. This chain uses TRBV5-4 with TRBJ2-1, with TRBD1 identical over 10 bases. This CDR3 is 12 amino acids long. Germline CDR1 is SGHNT and CDR2 is YYREEE (reference sequence). This CDR3 is CASSWDRGVVVF. The CDR3 nucleotides are TGTGCCAGCAGCTGGGACAGGGGAGTTGTCGTCTTC. Variable domain in full (rest from reference TRBV5-4 and TRBJ2-1): ETGVTQSPTHLIKTRGQQVTLRCSSQSGHNTVSWYQQALGQGPQFIFQYYREEENGRGNFPPRFSGLQFPNYSSELNVNALELDDSALYLCASSWDRGVVVFGPGTRLTVL.

This sequence joins TRBV19 and TRBJ2-2; 8 positions agree with TRBD1. Germline assignment: CDR1 LNHDA and CDR2 SQIVND (reference sequence). J was trimmed by 8 bases and V by 5 bases; bases with no gene match: 13. The CDR3 loop spans 16 amino acids. CDR3 nucleotide sequence: TGTGCCAGTAGTTCTCGACAGGGGCTACGAACGGGGGAGCTGTTTTTT. Its translation: CASSSRQGLRTGELFF.

The chain carries TRBV12-1 and TRBJ2-7; no DNA check was done on the table's D call, TRBD1. TRBV12-1 represents a pseudogene. There are 14 residues in the CDR3. CDR3 in amino acids: CASSSWTDSYEQYF. CDR3 DNA sequence: TGTGCCAGCAGCTCTTGGACAGATTCCTACGAGCAGTACTTC.

The rearrangement links TRBV13 to TRBJ1-2; 7 bases fit TRBD1. Per the germline V gene, CDR1 is PRHDT and CDR2 is FYEKMQ (reference sequence). The CDR3 loop spans 13 amino acids. V lost 6 bases to trimming and J lost 7 bases; unmatched junction nucleotides: 8. The CDR3 DNA follows: TGTGCCAGCAGTCTAGACAGGGACTCTGGCTACACCTTC. It yields the protein CASSLDRDSGYTF.

The chain recombines TRBV6-5 with TRBJ1-5; 8 nucleotides line up with TRBD1. The ends lost 6 bases at V and 6 bases at J; junction bases unmatched: 7. This CDR3 spans 14 amino acids. From germline, CDR1 is MNHEY and CDR2 SVGAGI. CDR3 protein: CASRQQGAIQPQHF. CDR3 in DNA: TGTGCCAGCAGACAGCAGGGGGCGATTCAGCCCCAGCATTTT.

This chain joins TRBV5-4 and TRBJ2-1; the match to TRBD1 covers 9 bases. The CDR3 runs 12 residues. Germline assignment: CDR1 SGHNT and CDR2 YYREEE (reference sequence). V dropped 4 bases and J dropped 7; count of bases not matched to a gene: 0. CDR3 loop: CASSDRGNEQFF. Written as DNA, the CDR3 is TGTGCCAGCAGCGACAGGGGGAATGAGCAGTTCTTC.

This sequence joins TRBV24-1 and TRBJ2-7, with 13 bases matching TRBD2. The CDR3 consists of 16 residues. Trimming at V came to 4 bases and at J to 2 bases, leaving 4 bases not matched to a gene. Germline lookup yields CDR1 KGHDR and CDR2 SFDVKD. The CDR3 is CATSDLGLAGTYEQYF. The CDR3 DNA reads as TGTGCCACCAGTGACTTGGGACTAGCGGGGACCTACGAGCAGTACTTC.

The gene calls are TRBV7-2 and TRBJ2-1; 11 nucleotides line up with TRBD2. The ends lost 5 bases at V and 4 bases at J; junction bases unmatched: 10. CDR1 and CDR2 from the germline V gene are SGHTA and FQGNSA. There are 17 residues in the CDR3. The chain's CDR3 is CASSHTGTSGAYNEQFF. CDR3 in DNA: TGTGCCAGCAGCCACACAGGGACTAGCGGCGCGTACAATGAGCAGTTCTTC.

A single count supports this clone. J is TRBJ1-5 and V is TRBV12-3 or TRBV12-4, with a tentative D call TRBD1 (6 bases). The CDR3 totals 13 residues. V was clipped by 3 bases and J by 8 bases, with 11 bases between them. CDR3 sequence: CASSLGAMEPQHF. The CDR3 DNA sequence: TGTGCCAGCAGTTTGGGGGCTATGGAGCCCCAGCATTTT.

The chain uses TRBV11-3 and TRBJ2-1; the D gene is possibly TRBD2 (5 bases). This CDR3 comprises 13 residues. The V gene's germline CDR1 is SGHNT and CDR2 YENEEA. V gave up 2 bases and J gave up 10 bases, with 12 bases separating them. The CDR3 DNA reads TGTGCCAGCAGCTTAATAGAGGGAGTGGAGCAGTTCTTC. Its protein is CASSLIEGVEQFF. Full variable domain (rest looked up from reference TRBV11-3 and TRBJ2-1): EAGVVQSPRYKIIEKKQPVAFWCNPISGHNTLYWYLQNLGQGPELLIRYENEEAVDDSQLPKDRFSAERLKGVDSTLKIQPAELGDSAVYLCASSLIEGVEQFFGPGTRLTVL.

The gene calls are TRBV9 and TRBJ2-7, with D uncertain. The CDR3 extends over 11 amino acids. Germline V CDR1 and CDR2: SGDLS, YYNGEE. V was shortened by 6 bases and J by 7 bases, with 11 bases between the two germline ends. CDR3 protein: CASTPNREQYV. CDR3 DNA sequence: TGTGCCAGCACCCCCAACCGGGAGCAGTACGTC.

This sequence joins TRBV5-1 and TRBJ1-2, with D possibly being TRBD1 (5 bases). Germline CDR1 and CDR2: SGHRS and YFSETQ. V was cut by 0 bases and J by 5 bases, with 17 bases left in between. The CDR3 totals 16 residues. The DNA for the CDR3 is TGCGCCAGCAGCTTGGAAGGGGCAGGAGGGGAGTATGGCTACACCTTC. Translated, it gives CASSLEGAGGEYGYTF.

This clone was detected only a few times. V usage is TRBV2 and J usage is TRBJ1-2, with D tentatively TRBD1 (6 bases). Germline CDR1 SNHLY, CDR2 FYNNEI. The V end lost 9 bases, the J end lost 5 bases, and 22 bases lay between the germline ends. The CDR3 has 15 residues. The CDR3 is CARRGQTPIGYGYTF. The CDR3, as DNA: TGTGCCAGGAGGGGACAAACTCCTATTGGTTATGGCTACACCTTC.

The rearrangement joins TRBV5-1 to TRBJ2-1, with TRBD2 matching over 13 bases. V lost 3 bases and J lost 0; bases outside the gene matches: 9. The CDR3 has 19 residues. Germline V lookup: CDR1 SGHRS, CDR2 YFSETQ. The CDR3 loop reads CASSSAGLAGPSSYNEQFF. The DNA for the CDR3 is TGCGCCAGCAGCTCTGCGGGACTAGCGGGGCCCAGCTCCTACAATGAGCAGTTCTTC.

The chain employs TRBV19 and TRBJ1-1; the D gene is possibly TRBD1 (6 bases). The ends were cut back, 7 bases at V and 0 bases at J, with 18 bases in the middle. The germline V gene encodes CDR1 LNHDA and CDR2 SQIVND (reference sequence). The CDR3 is 16 amino acids. The CDR3 reads CASTRRAGAMNTEAFF. The CDR3 DNA reads as TGTGCCAGTACTCGAAGGGCGGGGGCAATGAACACTGAAGCTTTCTTT.

The V gene is TRBV29-1, the J gene TRBJ2-2, with 8 bases matching TRBD1. The CDR3 runs 14 residues. J was trimmed by 7 bases and V by 6 bases; bases with no gene match: 10. The V gene's germline CDR1 is SQVTM and CDR2 ANQGSEA. The DNA of the CDR3 is TGCAGCGTGGGGTTGACAGGGGCCGGCGGGGAGCTGTTTTTT. Translating gives CSVGLTGAGGELFF.

The chain links TRBV6-5 to TRBJ1-4, with D possibly TRBD1 on 5 matching bases. The CDR3 is 16 residues long. Trimming cost V 2 bases and J 3 bases, with 13 bases left between them. Germline CDR1 is MNHEY and CDR2 is SVGAGI. Here the CDR3 reads CASSYGQGYSNEKLFF. In DNA form, the CDR3 reads TGTGCCAGCAGTTACGGGCAGGGCTACTCTAATGAAAAACTGTTTTTT.

This clone came up once. The V gene is TRBV14, the J gene TRBJ1-3; D gene unclear. This CDR3 spans 15 amino acids. Germline CDR1 SGHDN, CDR2 FVKESK. V was pared by 9 bases and J by 0 bases, with 15 bases between. The CDR3 DNA reads TGTGCCAGTGAGCCGGGTCACAACTCTGGAAACACCATATATTTT. Translation gives CASEPGHNSGNTIYF.

The chain uses TRBV5-1 and TRBJ2-1; 9 nucleotides align to TRBD2. After removal of 4 bases from V and 8 bases from J, the junction contained 7 bases not matched to a gene. There are 14 residues in the CDR3. Germline CDR1 is SGHRS and CDR2 is YFSETQ. CDR3 in amino acids: CASSASGILHEQFF. The CDR3 DNA reads TGCGCCAGCAGCGCTAGCGGGATTCTCCATGAGCAGTTCTTC.

The chain is built from TRBV6-2 or TRBV6-3 and TRBJ2-7; 7 bases match TRBD1. V lost 5 bases to trimming and J lost 1 base; unmatched junction nucleotides: 8. CDR3 length: 15 amino acids. Germline CDR1 reads MNHEY; CDR2 reads SVGEGT. CDR3 sequence: CASSRGQYASYEQYF. The CDR3, as DNA: TGTGCCAGCAGTCGGGGACAGTACGCATCCTACGAGCAGTACTTC.

This chain uses TRBV5-1 with TRBJ1-2; TRBD1 agrees at 10 bases. Trimming removed 0 bases from V and 0 bases from J; junction bases left unmatched: 8. The germline V gene has CDR1 SGHRS and CDR2 YFSETQ. This CDR3 has 18 residues. The CDR3 region is CASSLEGQGTGPNYGYTF. Here the CDR3 DNA reads TGCGCCAGCAGCTTGGAGGGACAGGGGACCGGTCCTAACTATGGCTACACCTTC.

V and J are TRBV5-6 and TRBJ1-3; TRBD1 might be the D (5 bases). The germline gives CDR1 SGHDT, CDR2 YYEEEE. This CDR3 is 16 amino acids long. The ends were cut back, 1 base at V and 1 base at J, with 12 bases in the middle. The chain's CDR3 is CASSLMSQGSGNTIYF. In DNA, the CDR3 is TGTGCCAGCAGCTTGATGTCCCAGGGATCTGGAAACACCATATATTTT.

This clone was seen a handful of times. The chain couples TRBV18 to TRBJ1-2; TRBD1 matches at 9 bases. CDR1 is KGHSH, CDR2 LQKENI, per germline. The length of the CDR3 is 14 residues. Trimming took 5 bases from V and 8 from J; bases not matched to a gene: 9. CDR3 DNA sequence: TGTGCCAGCTCAGCCGGGACAGGGATTATAGGCTACACCTTC. Translation: CASSAGTGIIGYTF.

The chain carries TRBV24-1 and TRBJ1-6; 10 bases match TRBD1. The V and J ends lost 5 bases and 10 bases, in that order; junction bases with no gene match: 10. The CDR3 spans 16 residues. Germline V lookup: CDR1 KGHDR, CDR2 SFDVKD. CDR3 protein: CATSVLGQGFRSPLHF. The CDR3 region has the DNA TGTGCCACCAGTGTCCTGGGACAGGGGTTTAGGTCACCCCTCCACTTT.